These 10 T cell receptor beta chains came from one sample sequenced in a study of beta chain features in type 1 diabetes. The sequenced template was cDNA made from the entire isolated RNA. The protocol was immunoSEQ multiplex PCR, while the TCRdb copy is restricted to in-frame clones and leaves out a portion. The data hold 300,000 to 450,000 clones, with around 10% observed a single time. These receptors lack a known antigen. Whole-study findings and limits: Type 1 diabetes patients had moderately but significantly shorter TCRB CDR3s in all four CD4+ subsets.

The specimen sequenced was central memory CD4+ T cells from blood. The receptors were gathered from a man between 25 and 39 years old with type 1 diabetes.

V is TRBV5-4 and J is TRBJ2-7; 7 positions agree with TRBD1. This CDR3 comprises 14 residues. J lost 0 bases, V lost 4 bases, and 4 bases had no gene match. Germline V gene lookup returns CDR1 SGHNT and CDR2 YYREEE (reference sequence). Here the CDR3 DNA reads TGTGCCAGCAGCCTGGGACAGCACTCCTACGAGCAGTACTTC. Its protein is CASSLGQHSYEQYF. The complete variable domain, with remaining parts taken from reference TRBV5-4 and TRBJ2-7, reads ETGVTQSPTHLIKTRGQQVTLRCSSQSGHNTVSWYQQALGQGPQFIFQYYREEENGRGNFPPRFSGLQFPNYSSELNVNALELDDSALYLCASSLGQHSYEQYFGPGTRLTVT.

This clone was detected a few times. CDR3 nucleotides: TGCAGCGTCCAAAGCCCCGGGGCGGCCCTCTATGGCTACACCTTC. Translated: CSVQSPGAALYGYTF. The V gene is TRBV29-1, the J gene TRBJ1-2; D is perhaps TRBD1 (5 bases). The CDR3 contains 15 residues. Germline CDR1 reads SQVTM; CDR2 reads ANQGSEA. V was pared by 6 bases and J by 4 bases, with 21 bases between. The full variable domain, in which reference TRBV29-1 and TRBJ1-2 provide the parts outside the CDR3, is SAVISQKPSRDICQRGTSLTIQCQVDSQVTMMFWYRQQPGQSLTLIATANQGSEATYESGFVIDKFPISRPNLTFSTLTVSNMSPEDSSIYLCSVQSPGAALYGYTFGSGTRLTVV.

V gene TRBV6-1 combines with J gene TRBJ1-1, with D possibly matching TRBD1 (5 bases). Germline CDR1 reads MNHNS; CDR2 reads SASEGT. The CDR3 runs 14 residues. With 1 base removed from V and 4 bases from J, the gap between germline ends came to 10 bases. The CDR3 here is CASSEVSGGTEAFF. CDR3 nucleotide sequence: TGTGCCAGCAGTGAAGTTTCGGGGGGCACTGAAGCTTTCTTT.

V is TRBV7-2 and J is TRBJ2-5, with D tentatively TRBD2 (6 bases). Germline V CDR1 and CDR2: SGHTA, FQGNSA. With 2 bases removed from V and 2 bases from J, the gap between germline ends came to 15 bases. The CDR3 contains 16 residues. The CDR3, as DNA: TGTGCCAGCAGCTTATCCGGGAGTTTGGGGCAAGAGACCCAGTACTTC. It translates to CASSLSGSLGQETQYF.

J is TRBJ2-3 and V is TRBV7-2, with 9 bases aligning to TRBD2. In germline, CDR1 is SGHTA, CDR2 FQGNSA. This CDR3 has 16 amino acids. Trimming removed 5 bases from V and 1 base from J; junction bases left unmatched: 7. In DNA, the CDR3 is TGTGCCAGCAGCCCCCGGGTAGCGGGAGGCACAGATACGCAGTATTTT. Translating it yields CASSPRVAGGTDTQYF.

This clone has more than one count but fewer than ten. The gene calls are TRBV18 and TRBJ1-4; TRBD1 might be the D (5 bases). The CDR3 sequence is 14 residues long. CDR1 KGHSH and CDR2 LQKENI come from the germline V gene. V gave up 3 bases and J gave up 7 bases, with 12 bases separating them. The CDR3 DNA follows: TGTGCCAGCTCACCTCGGGGCGGGGCTGAAAAACTGTTTTTT. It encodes CASSPRGGAEKLFF.

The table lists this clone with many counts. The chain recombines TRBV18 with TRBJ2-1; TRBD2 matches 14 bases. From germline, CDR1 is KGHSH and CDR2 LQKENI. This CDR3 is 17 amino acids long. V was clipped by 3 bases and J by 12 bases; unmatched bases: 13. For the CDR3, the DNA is TGTGCCAGCTCACCCGGGACTAGCGGGAGAATATTGATGGGGCAGTTCTTC. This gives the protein CASSPGTSGRILMGQFF.

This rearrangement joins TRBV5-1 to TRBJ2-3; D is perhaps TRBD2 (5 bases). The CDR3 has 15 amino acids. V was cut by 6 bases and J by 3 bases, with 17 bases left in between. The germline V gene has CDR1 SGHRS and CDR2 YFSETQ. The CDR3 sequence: CASMSGWELTDTQYF. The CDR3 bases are TGCGCCAGCATGTCCGGGTGGGAGCTGACAGATACGCAGTATTTT.

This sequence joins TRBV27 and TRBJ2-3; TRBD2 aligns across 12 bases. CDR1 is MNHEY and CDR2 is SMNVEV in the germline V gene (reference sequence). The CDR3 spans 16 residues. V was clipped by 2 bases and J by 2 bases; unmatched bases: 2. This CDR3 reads CASSLLAGGITDTQYF. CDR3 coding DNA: TGTGCCAGCAGTTTACTAGCGGGAGGGATCACAGATACGCAGTATTTT.

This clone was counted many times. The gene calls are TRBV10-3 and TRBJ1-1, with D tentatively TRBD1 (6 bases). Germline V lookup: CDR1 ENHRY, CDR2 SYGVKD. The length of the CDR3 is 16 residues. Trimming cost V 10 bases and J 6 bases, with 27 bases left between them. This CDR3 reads CATGGQLTVGIAEAFF. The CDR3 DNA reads TGTGCCACGGGTGGACAGCTAACCGTGGGGATCGCTGAAGCTTTCTTT.